Presented here are 7 T cell receptor beta chains from one specimen sequenced in a study of tumor-infiltrating lymphocytes in primary liver carcinoma. Total RNA (around 500 ng) served as template for TCR beta cDNA synthesis primed by a constant-region primer. Three nested multiplex PCR rounds of slightly modified ARM-PCR generated TCR beta libraries. The first two PCR rounds used TRBV1-TRBV30 forward primers with a C-beta reverse primer, 10 to 11 cycles each. TCRdb re-called the multiplex PCR reads through MiXCR, storing one row per CDR3 protein. The data hold 330,000 or so distinct CDR3 sequences, with almost 65% observed a single time. RNA isolated from unsorted whole blood supplied the blood RNA, with germline DNA also extracted. The material sequenced was peripheral blood. Receptors originate from a man aged 35 to 55 with primary liver carcinoma and hepatitis B virus infection.

Comments on this clonotype: This may be a read error, as it is one base from a much larger clone. This rearrangement joins TRBV6-2 or TRBV6-3 to TRBJ1-4; TRBD1 agrees at 7 bases. This CDR3 is 15 amino acids long. CDR1 and CDR2 (germline): MNHEY, SVGEGT. This CDR3 reads CASRRRGTDNEKVFF. The CDR3, as DNA: TGTGCCAGCAGGCGCCGCGGGACAGACAATGAAAAAGTGTTTTTT.

This clonotype was seen a few times. The J gene is TRBJ1-2, the V gene TRBV30; D is possibly TRBD1 (6 bases). The V gene lost 1 base and the J gene lost 7 bases, with 13 bases spanning the gap. The germline CDR1 and CDR2 sequences are GTSNPN and SVGIG (reference sequence). The CDR3 runs to 13 residues. The CDR3 loop reads CAWSANRVGGYTF. CDR3 coding DNA: TGTGCCTGGAGTGCCAACAGGGTTGGTGGCTACACCTTC.

About this clonotype: A much larger clone lies one base from this, so it may be a read error. The chain has TRBV29-1 and TRBJ2-3; 8 bases align to TRBD1. The tail of the sequence fits TRBJ1-5 better, so the J call may be wrong. This CDR3 is 13 amino acids long. Germline loops: CDR1 SQVTM, CDR2 ANQGSEA. The CDR3 loop is CSVVTGAPDTQHF. In DNA, the CDR3 is TGCAGCGTTGTGACAGGGGCACCAGATACGCAGCATTTT.

Comments on this clonotype: Relative to the germline gene, one junction end is altered; a read error may explain this. This chain links TRBV11-2 with TRBJ1-6, with unresolved D. The CDR3 spans 15 residues. Germline-derived CDR1 and CDR2 are SGHAT and FQNNGV. DNA for the CDR3: TGTGCCAGCAGCTTAGAAGGTGGTGCCGGGTCACTCCTCCACTTT. Its protein is CASSLEGGAGSLLHF.

In the case of this clonotype: This may arise from a read error, as a much more abundant clone is one base away. V and J are TRBV6-2 or TRBV6-3 and TRBJ2-2; D remains ambiguous. This CDR3 region has 13 residues. Germline V gives CDR1 MNHEY, CDR2 SVGEGT. V was cut by 4 bases and J by 6 bases, with 9 bases left in between. CDR3 residues: CASSFPGSGELFF. CDR3 DNA sequence: TGTGCCAGCAGTTTTCCCGGGTCCGGGGAGCTGTTTTTT.

This clonotype appeared a few times. A read error is likely, as this CDR3 ends without the conserved phenylalanine or tryptophan. The chain couples TRBV11-2 to TRBJ2-2; weak D call: TRBD2 (6 bases). The CDR3 covers 14 residues. Germline V gene sequence: CDR1 SGHAT, CDR2 FQNNGV. In DNA form, the CDR3 reads TGTGCCAGCAGCTCCTTACGGGGTACCGGGGGGCTGTTTTAT. Translated, it gives CASSSLRGTGGLFY.

Concerning this clonotype itself: An end of the junction differs from the germline gene, which may be a read error. The chain couples TRBV11-2 to TRBJ2-7; TRBD2 agrees at 8 bases. The V gene's germline CDR1 is SGHAT and CDR2 FQNNGV. The CDR3 covers 13 residues. CDR3 coding DNA: TGTACCAGCAGCTTCACGGGGGGGTACGAGCAGTACTTC. Amino acid sequence: CTSSFTGGYEQYF.